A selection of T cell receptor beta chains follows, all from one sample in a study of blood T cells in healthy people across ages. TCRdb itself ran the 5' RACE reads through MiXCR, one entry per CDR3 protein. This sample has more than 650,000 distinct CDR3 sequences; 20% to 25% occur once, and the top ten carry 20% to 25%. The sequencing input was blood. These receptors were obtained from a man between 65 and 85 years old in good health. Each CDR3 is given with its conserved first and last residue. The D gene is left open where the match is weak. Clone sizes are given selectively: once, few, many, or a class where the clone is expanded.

DNA: TGTGCCAGCAGGAAGGGGGGCCAAGAGACCCAGTACTTC; CDR3: CASRKGGQETQYF; J: TRBJ2-5; size: many; D: -; V: TRBV6-6
DNA: TGTGCCAGCAGCTTCGGGAGGGGAATCGACAATGAGCAGTTCTTC; CDR3: CASSFGRGIDNEQFF; J: TRBJ2-1; size: many; D: TRBD2; V: TRBV13
DNA: TGTGCCAGCAGCCGTGGACAGACTACCGGGGAGCTGTTTTTT; CDR3: CASSRGQTTGELFF; J: TRBJ2-2; size: -; D: -; V: TRBV5-6
DNA: TGCAGTGCTAGTCTGACAGGAGCAAGGGATACGCAGTATTTT; CDR3: CSASLTGARDTQYF; J: TRBJ2-3; size: few; D: -; V: TRBV20-1
DNA: TGTGCCACCAGCTCATCAGGTATGGAACAGCCCCAGCATTTT; CDR3: CATSSSGMEQPQHF; J: TRBJ1-5; size: few; D: -; V: TRBV24-1
DNA: TGTGCCAGCAGTTTACAGGTCCACGAGCAGTACTTC; CDR3: CASSLQVHEQYF; J: TRBJ2-7; size: -; D: -; V: TRBV12-3/TRBV12-4
DNA: TGTGCCACCAGTGAACCGGGACCCCAAGAGACCCAGTACTTC; CDR3: CATSEPGPQETQYF; J: TRBJ2-5; size: few; D: -; V: TRBV24-1
DNA: TGCAGTGCTAGAGATTTGGACAGGGTGGATGGCTACACCTTC; CDR3: CSARDLDRVDGYTF; J: TRBJ1-2; size: -; D: TRBD1; V: TRBV20-1
DNA: TGTGCCAGCAGTTACTCGATAAGCGGGCGGTGGTCCTACAATGAGCAGTTCTTC; CDR3: CASSYSISGRWSYNEQFF; J: TRBJ2-1; size: -; D: -; V: TRBV6-2/TRBV6-3
DNA: TGTGCCAGCAGCTTAGGAGGTCTAGCGGGTCTAGAGACCCAGTACTTC; CDR3: CASSLGGLAGLETQYF; J: TRBJ2-5; size: few; D: TRBD2; V: TRBV7-7
DNA: TGTGCCAGCAGCACCACGGGAACGGAGACCCAGTACTTC; CDR3: CASSTTGTETQYF; J: TRBJ2-5; size: -; D: -; V: TRBV11-2
DNA: TGTGCCAGCACCAGATCTAGGACGGCAAACTATGGCTACACCTTC; CDR3: CASTRSRTANYGYTF; J: TRBJ1-2; size: many; D: -; V: TRBV6-2/TRBV6-3
DNA: TGTGCCAGCGGGCTTTTCCTGAACTCTGGGGCCAACGTCCTGACTTTC; CDR3: CASGLFLNSGANVLTF; J: TRBJ2-6; size: once; D: -; V: TRBV2
DNA: TGTGCTAGCAGCTTGGCCAACAGGGCGCTGGATGGCTACACCTTC; CDR3: CASSLANRALDGYTF; J: TRBJ1-2; size: -; D: -; V: TRBV5-5
DNA: TGTGCCACCAGCAGAGAAGGGGCTGGAAACACCATATATTTT; CDR3: CATSREGAGNTIYF; J: TRBJ1-3; size: -; D: -; V: TRBV15
DNA: TGTGCCAGCAGCGGGGACAGCAACACTGAAGCTTTCTTT; CDR3: CASSGDSNTEAFF; J: TRBJ1-1; size: -; D: TRBD1; V: TRBV14
DNA: TGTGCCAGCAGCCGCCGACAGGAGCCTAATGAAAAACTGTTTTTT; CDR3: CASSRRQEPNEKLFF; J: TRBJ1-4; size: few; D: -; V: TRBV4-2
DNA: TGTGCCAGCAGTGACTTTAACTATGGCTACACCTTC; CDR3: CASSDFNYGYTF; J: TRBJ1-2; size: few; D: -; V: TRBV12-3/TRBV12-4
DNA: TGTGCCAGCAGCCAAGCGAGTTTTTATAATTCACCCCTCCACTTT; CDR3: CASSQASFYNSPLHF; J: TRBJ1-6; size: -; D: -; V: TRBV4-2
DNA: TGCGCCAGCAGCTTGGAGGTGGCCTCTGGAAACACCATATATTTT; CDR3: CASSLEVASGNTIYF; J: TRBJ1-3; size: -; D: -; V: TRBV5-1
DNA: TGCGCCAGCACCTCCCCTCGACTAGCGGGAGTAGTTAATGAGCAGTTCTTC; CDR3: CASTSPRLAGVVNEQFF; J: TRBJ2-1; size: few; D: TRBD2; V: TRBV5-1
DNA: TGTGCCAGCAGTTCCCGCAGGGCCCAGGCAATTAATGAAAAACTGTTTTTT; CDR3: CASSSRRAQAINEKLFF; J: TRBJ1-4; size: few; D: -; V: TRBV6-5
DNA: TGCGCCCCTGGGCCACGAGGGGCCCCTAGGCAGCCCCAGCATTTT; CDR3: CAPGPRGAPRQPQHF; J: TRBJ1-5; size: -; D: -; V: TRBV10-1
DNA: TGCGCCAGCAGCTTGGCGGGGGGTCACTCCTACAATGAGCAGTTCTTC; CDR3: CASSLAGGHSYNEQFF; J: TRBJ2-1; size: -; D: TRBD2; V: TRBV5-1
DNA: TGTGCCAGCAGAGCGGACGGGTCTGGGGCCAACGTCCTGACTTTC; CDR3: CASRADGSGANVLTF; J: TRBJ2-6; size: -; D: -; V: TRBV21-1
DNA: TGTGCCAGCTCCATCGGACCTTCCTACGAGCAGTACTTC; CDR3: CASSIGPSYEQYF; J: TRBJ2-7; size: -; D: -; V: TRBV11-2
DNA: TGTGCCAGCAGTAGCGCACAGGGGGGGCCCTCTGGAAACACCATATATTTT; CDR3: CASSSAQGGPSGNTIYF; J: TRBJ1-3; size: -; D: TRBD1; V: TRBV12-3/TRBV12-4
DNA: TGTGCCAGCAGCTTAGACCTAGCGGCCCTCCATGAGCAGTTCTTC; CDR3: CASSLDLAALHEQFF; J: TRBJ2-1; size: -; D: TRBD2; V: TRBV7-9
DNA: TGTGCCAGCAGCTTAGCCCGGTTTATGGGGGGAGATACGCAGTATTTT; CDR3: CASSLARFMGGDTQYF; J: TRBJ2-3; size: many; D: -; V: TRBV7-8
DNA: TGTGCCAGCAGTTACTCGTTCGGGCTATCTAATGAAAAACTGTTTTTT; CDR3: CASSYSFGLSNEKLFF; J: TRBJ1-4; size: few; D: -; V: TRBV6-5
DNA: TGTGCCAGCAGCCTTTCTAATGCGGGAATGGGCAATGAGCAGTTCTTC; CDR3: CASSLSNAGMGNEQFF; J: TRBJ2-1; size: -; D: -; V: TRBV7-8